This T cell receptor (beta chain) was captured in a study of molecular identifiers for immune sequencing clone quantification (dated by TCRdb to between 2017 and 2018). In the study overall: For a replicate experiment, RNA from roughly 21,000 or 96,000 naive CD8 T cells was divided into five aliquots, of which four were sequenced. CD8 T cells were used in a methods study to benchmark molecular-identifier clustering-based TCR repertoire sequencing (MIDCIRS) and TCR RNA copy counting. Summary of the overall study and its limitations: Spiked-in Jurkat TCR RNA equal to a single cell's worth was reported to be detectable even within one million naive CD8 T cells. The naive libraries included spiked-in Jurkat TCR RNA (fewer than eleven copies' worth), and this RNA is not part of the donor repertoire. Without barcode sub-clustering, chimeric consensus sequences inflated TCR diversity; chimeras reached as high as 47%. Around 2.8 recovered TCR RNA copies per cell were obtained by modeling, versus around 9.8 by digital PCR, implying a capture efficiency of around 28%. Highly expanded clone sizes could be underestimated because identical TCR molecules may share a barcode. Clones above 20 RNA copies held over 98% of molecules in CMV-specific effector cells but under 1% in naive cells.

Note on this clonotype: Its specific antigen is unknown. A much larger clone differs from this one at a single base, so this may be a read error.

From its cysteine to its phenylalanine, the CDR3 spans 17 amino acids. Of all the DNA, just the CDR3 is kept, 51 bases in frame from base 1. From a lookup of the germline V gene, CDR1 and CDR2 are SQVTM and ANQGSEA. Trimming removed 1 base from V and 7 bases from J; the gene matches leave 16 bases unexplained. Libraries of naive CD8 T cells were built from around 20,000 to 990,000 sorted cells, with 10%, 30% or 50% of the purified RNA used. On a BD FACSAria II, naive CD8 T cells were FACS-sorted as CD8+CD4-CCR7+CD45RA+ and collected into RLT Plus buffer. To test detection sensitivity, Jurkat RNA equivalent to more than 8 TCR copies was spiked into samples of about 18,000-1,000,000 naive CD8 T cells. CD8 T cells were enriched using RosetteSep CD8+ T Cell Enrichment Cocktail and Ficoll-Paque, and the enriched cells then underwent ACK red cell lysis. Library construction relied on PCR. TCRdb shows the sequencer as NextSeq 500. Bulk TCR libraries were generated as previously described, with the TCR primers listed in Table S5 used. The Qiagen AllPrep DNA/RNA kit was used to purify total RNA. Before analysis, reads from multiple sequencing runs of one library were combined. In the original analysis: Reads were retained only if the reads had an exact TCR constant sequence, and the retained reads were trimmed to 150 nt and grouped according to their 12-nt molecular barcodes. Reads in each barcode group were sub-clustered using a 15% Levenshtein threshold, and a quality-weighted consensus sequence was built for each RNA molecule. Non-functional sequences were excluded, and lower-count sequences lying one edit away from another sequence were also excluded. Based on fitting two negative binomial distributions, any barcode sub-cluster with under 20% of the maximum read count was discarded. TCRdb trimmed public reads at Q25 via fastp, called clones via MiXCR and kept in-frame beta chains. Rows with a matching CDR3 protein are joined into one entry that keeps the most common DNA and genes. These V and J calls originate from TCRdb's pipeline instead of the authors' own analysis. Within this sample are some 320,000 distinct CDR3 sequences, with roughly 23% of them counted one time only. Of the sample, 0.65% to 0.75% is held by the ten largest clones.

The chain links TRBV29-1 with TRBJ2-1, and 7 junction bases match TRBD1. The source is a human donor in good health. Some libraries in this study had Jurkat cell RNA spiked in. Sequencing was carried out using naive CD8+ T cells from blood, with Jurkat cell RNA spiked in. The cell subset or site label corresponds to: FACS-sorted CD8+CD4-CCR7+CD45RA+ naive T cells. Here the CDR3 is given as CSVEVIEQGLVYNEQFF. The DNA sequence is TGCAGCGTTGAAGTGATCGAACAGGGGCTGGTATATAATGAGCAGTTCTTC.